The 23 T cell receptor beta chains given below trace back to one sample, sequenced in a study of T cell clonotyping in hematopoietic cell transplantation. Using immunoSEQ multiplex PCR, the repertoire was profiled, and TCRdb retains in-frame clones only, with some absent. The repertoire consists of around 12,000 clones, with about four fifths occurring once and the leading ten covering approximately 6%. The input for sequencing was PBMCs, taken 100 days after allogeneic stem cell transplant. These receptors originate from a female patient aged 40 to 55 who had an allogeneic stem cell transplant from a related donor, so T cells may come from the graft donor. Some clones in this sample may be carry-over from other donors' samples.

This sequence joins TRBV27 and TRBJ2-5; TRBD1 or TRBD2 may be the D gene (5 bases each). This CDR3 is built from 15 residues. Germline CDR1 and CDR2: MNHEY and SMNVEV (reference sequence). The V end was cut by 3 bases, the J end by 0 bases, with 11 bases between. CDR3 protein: CASSLRGRDQETQYF. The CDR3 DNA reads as TGTGCCAGCAGTTTGAGGGGCAGGGACCAAGAGACCCAGTACTTC.

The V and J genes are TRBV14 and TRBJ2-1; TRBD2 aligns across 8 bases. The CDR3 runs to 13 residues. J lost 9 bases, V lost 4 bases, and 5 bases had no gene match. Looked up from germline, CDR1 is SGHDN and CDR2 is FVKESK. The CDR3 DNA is TGTGCCAGCAGCCGTCTAGCGGGCAGTGAGCAGTTCTTC. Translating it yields CASSRLAGSEQFF.

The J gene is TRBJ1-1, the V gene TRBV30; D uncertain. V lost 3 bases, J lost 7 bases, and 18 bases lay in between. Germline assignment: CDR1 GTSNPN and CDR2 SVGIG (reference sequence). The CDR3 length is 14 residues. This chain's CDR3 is CAWSIHETDREAFF. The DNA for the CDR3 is TGTGCCTGGAGCATACATGAGACCGACCGTGAAGCTTTCTTT.

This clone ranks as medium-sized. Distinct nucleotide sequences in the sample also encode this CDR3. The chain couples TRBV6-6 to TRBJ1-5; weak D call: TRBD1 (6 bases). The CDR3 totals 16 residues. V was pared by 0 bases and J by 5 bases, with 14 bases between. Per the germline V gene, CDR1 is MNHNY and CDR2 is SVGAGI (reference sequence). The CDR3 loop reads CASSYSNTGIDQPQHF. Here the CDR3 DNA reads TGTGCCAGCAGTTACTCGAACACAGGGATAGATCAGCCCCAGCATTTT.

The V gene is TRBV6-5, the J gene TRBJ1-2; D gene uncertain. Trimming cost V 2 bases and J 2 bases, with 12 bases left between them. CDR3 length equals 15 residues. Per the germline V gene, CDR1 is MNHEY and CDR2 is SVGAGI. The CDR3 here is CASSYGMGDNYGYTF. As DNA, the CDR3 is TGTGCCAGCAGTTACGGAATGGGAGACAACTATGGCTACACCTTC.

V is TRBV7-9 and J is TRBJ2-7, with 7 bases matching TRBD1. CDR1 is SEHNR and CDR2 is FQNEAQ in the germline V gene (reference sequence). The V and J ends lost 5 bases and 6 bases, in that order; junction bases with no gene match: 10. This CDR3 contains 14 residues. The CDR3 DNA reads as TGTGCCAGCAGCCCTAGGGTAGGGGGCGGCGAGCAGTACTTC. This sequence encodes CASSPRVGGGEQYF.

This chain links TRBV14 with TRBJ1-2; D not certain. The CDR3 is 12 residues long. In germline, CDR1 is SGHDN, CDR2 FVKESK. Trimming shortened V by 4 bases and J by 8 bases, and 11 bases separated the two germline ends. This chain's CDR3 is CASSRGSRGYTF. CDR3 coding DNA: TGTGCCAGCAGCCGAGGATCACGCGGCTACACCTTC.

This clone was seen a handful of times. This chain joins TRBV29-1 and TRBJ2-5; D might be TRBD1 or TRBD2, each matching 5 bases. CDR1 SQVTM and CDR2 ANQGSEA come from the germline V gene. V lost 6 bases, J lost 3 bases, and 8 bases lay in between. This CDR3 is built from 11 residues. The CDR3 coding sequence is TGCAGCGTGTGGGGGAAAGAGACCCAGTACTTC. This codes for CSVWGKETQYF.

CDR3 coding DNA: TGTGCCAGTAGTCGTAAACAGGAAGACTATGGCTACACCTTC. Protein: CASSRKQEDYGYTF. The rearrangement links TRBV19 to TRBJ1-2; tentative D call: TRBD1 (5 bases). Germline CDR1 and CDR2: LNHDA and SQIVND (reference sequence). V was clipped by 5 bases and J by 3 bases, with 13 bases between them. The CDR3 runs to 14 residues.

The CDR3 spells CASSIVQGTTEAFF. The CDR3, as DNA: TGTGCCAGTAGTATAGTGCAGGGCACCACTGAAGCTTTCTTT. This chain joins TRBV19 and TRBJ1-1, with TRBD1 as a possible D gene (5 bases). Trimming removed 1 base from V and 4 bases from J, with 10 bases in between. Germline CDR1 reads LNHDA; CDR2 reads SQIVND (reference sequence). This CDR3 contains 14 residues.

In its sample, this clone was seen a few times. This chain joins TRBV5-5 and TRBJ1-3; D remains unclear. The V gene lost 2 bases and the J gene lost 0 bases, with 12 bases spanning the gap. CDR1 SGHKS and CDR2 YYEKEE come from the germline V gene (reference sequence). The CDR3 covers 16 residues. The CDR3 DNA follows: TGTGCCAGCAGCTTAACCATGGCTAACTCTGGAAACACCATATATTTT. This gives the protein CASSLTMANSGNTIYF.

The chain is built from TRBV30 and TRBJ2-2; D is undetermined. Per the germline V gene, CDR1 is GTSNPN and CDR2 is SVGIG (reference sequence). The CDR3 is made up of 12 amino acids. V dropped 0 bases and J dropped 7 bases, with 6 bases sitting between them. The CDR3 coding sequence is TGTGCCTGGAGTGTACTTTACGGGGAGCTGTTTTTT. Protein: CAWSVLYGELFF.

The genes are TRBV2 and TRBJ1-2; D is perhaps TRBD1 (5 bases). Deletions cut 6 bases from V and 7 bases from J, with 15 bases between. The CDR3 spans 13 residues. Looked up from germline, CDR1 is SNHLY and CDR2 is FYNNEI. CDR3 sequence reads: CASSITGTRGYTF. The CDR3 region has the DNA TGTGCCAGCAGCATAACCGGGACTCGTGGCTACACCTTC.

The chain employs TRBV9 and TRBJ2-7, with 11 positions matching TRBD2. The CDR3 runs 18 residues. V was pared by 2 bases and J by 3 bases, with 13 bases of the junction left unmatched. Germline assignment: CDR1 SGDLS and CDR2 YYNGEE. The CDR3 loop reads CASSVYPQTSGDLYEQYF. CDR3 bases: TGTGCCAGCAGCGTTTATCCTCAGACTAGCGGGGACCTCTACGAGCAGTACTTC.

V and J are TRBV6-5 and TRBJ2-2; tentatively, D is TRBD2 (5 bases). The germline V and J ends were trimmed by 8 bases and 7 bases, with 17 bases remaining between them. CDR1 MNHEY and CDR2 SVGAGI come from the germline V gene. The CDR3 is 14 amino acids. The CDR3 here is CASGRRGRGGELFF. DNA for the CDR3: TGTGCCAGCGGGCGGAGAGGGCGCGGCGGGGAGCTGTTTTTT.

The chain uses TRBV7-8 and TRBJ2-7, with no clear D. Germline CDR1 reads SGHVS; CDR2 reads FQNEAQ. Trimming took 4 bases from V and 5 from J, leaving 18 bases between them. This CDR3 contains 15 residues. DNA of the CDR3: TGTGCCAGCAGCTCCCGAGACGGGCGTCTCGACGAGCAGTACTTC. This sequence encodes CASSSRDGRLDEQYF.

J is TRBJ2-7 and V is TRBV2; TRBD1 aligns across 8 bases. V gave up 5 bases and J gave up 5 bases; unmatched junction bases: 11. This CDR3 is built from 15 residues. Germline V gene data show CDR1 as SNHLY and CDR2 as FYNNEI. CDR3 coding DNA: TGTGCCAGCAGTCCTCTCGGGACAGGCGGGGACGAGCAGTACTTC. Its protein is CASSPLGTGGDEQYF. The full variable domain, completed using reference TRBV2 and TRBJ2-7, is EPEVTQTPSHQVTQMGQEVILRCVPISNHLYFYWYRQILGQKVEFLVSFYNNEISEKSEIFDDQFSVERPDGSNFTLKIRSTKLEDSAMYFCASSPLGTGGDEQYFGPGTRLTVT.

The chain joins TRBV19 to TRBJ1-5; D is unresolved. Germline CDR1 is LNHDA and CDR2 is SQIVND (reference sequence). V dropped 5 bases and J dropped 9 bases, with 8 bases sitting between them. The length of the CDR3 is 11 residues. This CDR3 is CASSGLGPQHF. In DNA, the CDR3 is TGTGCCAGTAGTGGCTTGGGGCCCCAGCATTTT.

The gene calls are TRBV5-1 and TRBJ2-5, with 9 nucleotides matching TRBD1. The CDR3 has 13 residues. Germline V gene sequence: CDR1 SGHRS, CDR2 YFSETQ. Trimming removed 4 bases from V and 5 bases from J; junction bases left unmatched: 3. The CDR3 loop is CASSPGTGETQYF. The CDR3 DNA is TGCGCCAGCAGCCCGGGGACAGGGGAGACCCAGTACTTC.

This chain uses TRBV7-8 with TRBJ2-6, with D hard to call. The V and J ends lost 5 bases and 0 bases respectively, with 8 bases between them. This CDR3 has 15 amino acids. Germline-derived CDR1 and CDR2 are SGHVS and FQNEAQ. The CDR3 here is CASSTYNSGANVLTF. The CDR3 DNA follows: TGTGCCAGCAGCACGTATAACTCTGGGGCCAACGTCCTGACTTTC.

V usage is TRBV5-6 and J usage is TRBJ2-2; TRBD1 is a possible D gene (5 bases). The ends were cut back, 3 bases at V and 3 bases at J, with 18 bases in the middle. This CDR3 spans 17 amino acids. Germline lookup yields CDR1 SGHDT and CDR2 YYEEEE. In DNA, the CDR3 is TGTGCCAGCAGCTCCTATAGCCGGCAGGGCTACACCGGGGAGCTGTTTTTT. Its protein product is CASSSYSRQGYTGELFF.

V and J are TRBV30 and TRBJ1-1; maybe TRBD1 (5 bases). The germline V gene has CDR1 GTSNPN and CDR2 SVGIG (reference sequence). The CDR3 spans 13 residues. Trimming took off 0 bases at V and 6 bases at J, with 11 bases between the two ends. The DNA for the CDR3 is TGTGCCTGGAGTGTCGGGAGGGGCTCTGAAGCTTTCTTT. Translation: CAWSVGRGSEAFF.

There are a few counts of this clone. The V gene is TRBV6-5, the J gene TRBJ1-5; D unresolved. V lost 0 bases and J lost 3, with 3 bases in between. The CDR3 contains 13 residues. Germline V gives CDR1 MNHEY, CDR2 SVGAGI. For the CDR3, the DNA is TGTGCCAGCAGTTACTCGGCCAATCAGCCCCAGCATTTT. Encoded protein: CASSYSANQPQHF.